This T cell receptor beta chain was recorded in a study of T cells in localized non-small cell lung cancer. Points from the study as a whole: The highest T cell clonality was in uninvolved adjacent lung, above tumor. Owing to sequencing of a solitary tumor region, heterogeneity cannot be discounted. Adjacent lung held a median roughly 56 of the top 100 tumor clones. There was an association of higher blood T cell density with longer overall survival.

The assay was immunoSEQ multiplex PCR, and TCRdb's table has in-frame clones only and misses some. The table has around 45,000 clones, about 88% seen once. This clone was seen a single time. Its antigen is not identified. CDR3 length: 15 residues. Germline V lookup: CDR1 SGHNT, CDR2 YENEEA. The V and J ends lost 4 bases and 5 bases, in that order; junction bases with no gene match: 8. This TCR was recovered from a man between 40 and 70 years old with stage II lung adenocarcinoma. Sequenced material: PBMCs, taken before any cancer treatment. This sequence joins TRBV11-3 and TRBJ2-5; 9 positions match TRBD1. The CDR3 DNA is TGTGCCAGCAGCTCGGGACAGGGAGTGGGGGAGACCCAGTACTTC. It codes for CASSSGQGVGETQYF.